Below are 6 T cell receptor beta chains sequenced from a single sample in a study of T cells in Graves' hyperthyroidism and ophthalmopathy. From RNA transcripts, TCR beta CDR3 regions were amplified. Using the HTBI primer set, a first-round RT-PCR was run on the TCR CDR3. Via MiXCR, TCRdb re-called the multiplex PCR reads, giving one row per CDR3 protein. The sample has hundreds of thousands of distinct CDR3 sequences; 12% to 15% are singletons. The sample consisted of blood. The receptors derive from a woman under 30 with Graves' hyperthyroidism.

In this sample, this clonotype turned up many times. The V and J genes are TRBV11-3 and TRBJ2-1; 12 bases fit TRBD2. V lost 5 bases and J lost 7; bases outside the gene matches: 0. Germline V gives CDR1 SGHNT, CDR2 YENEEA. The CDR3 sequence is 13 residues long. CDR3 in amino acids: CASSLAGGNEQFF. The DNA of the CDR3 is TGTGCCAGCAGCCTAGCGGGAGGGAATGAGCAGTTCTTC.

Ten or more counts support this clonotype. The CDR3 loop reads CASSFGQGESYEQYF. The CDR3 coding sequence is TGTGCCAGCAGCTTTGGACAGGGAGAATCGTACGAGCAGTACTTC. V usage is TRBV7-8 and J usage is TRBJ2-7; 8 bases line up with TRBD1. The V gene end was trimmed by 3 bases and the J gene end by 4 bases; junction bases not matched to a gene: 8. The CDR3 contains 15 residues. Germline-derived CDR1 and CDR2 are SGHVS and FQNEAQ.

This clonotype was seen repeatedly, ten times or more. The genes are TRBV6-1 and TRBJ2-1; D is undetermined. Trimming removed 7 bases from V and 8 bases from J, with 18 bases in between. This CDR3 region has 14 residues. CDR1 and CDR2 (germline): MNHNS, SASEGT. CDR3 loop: CASKVKGQSDEQFF. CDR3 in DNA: TGTGCCAGCAAAGTGAAGGGCCAAAGTGATGAGCAGTTCTTC.

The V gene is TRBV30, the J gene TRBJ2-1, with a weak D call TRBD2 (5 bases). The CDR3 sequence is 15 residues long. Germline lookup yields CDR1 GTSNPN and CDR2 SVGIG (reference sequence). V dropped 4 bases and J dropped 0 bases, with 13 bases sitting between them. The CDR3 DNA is TGTGCCTGGATCTCCGATAGCGTCTCCTACAATGAGCAGTTCTTC. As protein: CAWISDSVSYNEQFF.

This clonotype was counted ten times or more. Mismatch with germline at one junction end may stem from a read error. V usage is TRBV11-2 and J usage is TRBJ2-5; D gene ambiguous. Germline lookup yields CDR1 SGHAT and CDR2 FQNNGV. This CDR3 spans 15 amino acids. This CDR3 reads CASSLDPTWQEIQYF. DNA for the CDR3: TGTGCCAGCAGCTTAGATCCGACTTGGCAAGAGATCCAGTACTTC.

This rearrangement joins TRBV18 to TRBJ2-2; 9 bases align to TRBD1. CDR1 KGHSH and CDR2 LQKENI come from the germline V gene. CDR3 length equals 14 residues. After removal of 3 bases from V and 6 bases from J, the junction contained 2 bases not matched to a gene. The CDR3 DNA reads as TGTGCCAGCTCACCGGGACAGGGCGCCGGGGAGCTGTTTTTT. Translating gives CASSPGQGAGELFF.